This TCR beta chain was identified in a study of blood T cell repertoires in COVID-19. Study context: Sites in the United States, Italy and Spain provided acute and convalescent COVID-19 samples.

Germline CDR1 SGHRS, CDR2 YFSETQ. V shed 4 bases, J shed 0 bases, and the junction held 6 bases outside the gene matches. The CDR3 consists of 15 residues. The data were produced by immunoSEQ multiplex PCR, yet TCRdb's version contains in-frame clones alone and is incomplete. The data show 25,000 to 35,000 clones, with around 92% seen just once and over 2% held by the top ten. The source material was peripheral blood. The V and J genes are TRBV5-1 and TRBJ2-7, with 8 bases matching TRBD1. The TCR was taken from a man between 50 and 59 years old with active COVID-19. The CDR3 spells CASSTWTGYSYEQYF. CDR3 sequence (DNA): TGCGCCAGCAGCACCTGGACAGGGTACTCCTACGAGCAGTACTTC.